Listed here is a single T cell receptor beta chain. This entry comes from a study of Ad26.COV2.S vaccination and SARS-CoV-2 variants. Trimming shortened V by 4 bases and J by 2 bases, and 0 bases separated the two germline ends. In germline, CDR1 is SGHTS, CDR2 YDEGEE. CDR3 size: 10 residues. Measured with immunoSEQ multiplex PCR; TCRdb has only the in-frame clones, and not every one. The sample yields roughly 460,000 clones, roughly nine tenths seen once. Treatment of the sample: 19 received Ad26.COV2.S at low or high dose, single or two shots; several received placebo; per-sample allocation not given. Each sample was drawn 63 days after the first injection (of vaccine or placebo).

The sequenced sample was peripheral blood, obtained in a trial of Ad26.COV2.S vaccine versus placebo. V usage is TRBV5-8 and J usage is TRBJ1-2; no reliable D call. The clonotype comes from a person aged 18-60 years who received the Ad26.COV2.S COVID-19 vaccine or a placebo. CDR3 sequence (DNA): TGTGCCAGCAGCAACTATGGCTACACCTTC. It is translated as CASSNYGYTF.